The entry that follows covers one TCR beta chain sequence. This sample stems from a study of blood T cell repertoires in COVID-19. Study context: Acute and convalescent COVID-19 specimens originated in the United States, Italy and Spain. Nucleic acid was either cDNA or gDNA, and it came from T cells, B-cell-depleted T cells, or PBMCs.

Germline CDR1 and CDR2: LGHNA and YSLEER. Between the trimmed V and J ends, which lost 4 bases and 0 bases, there was a span of 7 bases. The CDR3 is 15 residues long. Authors' analysis steps: By means of reference gene primer amplification, nucleated cell counts were estimated. TCRdb's copy holds only in-frame clones and misses some; the assay was immunoSEQ multiplex PCR. The D gene and trimming were derived from the DNA, and the V and J assignments and clone size from that table. Of around 29,000 clones in the sample, almost 90% were seen once. The chain joins TRBV4-3 to TRBJ2-6; D uncertain. The sample consisted of peripheral blood. The receptor was isolated from a human donor with active COVID-19. The donor label of this sample is uncertain. DNA of the CDR3: TGCGCCAGCAGCCCTTTACTCTCTGGGGCCAACGTCCTGACTTTC. As protein: CASSPLLSGANVLTF.